Shown below are 6 T cell receptor beta chains from a single sample sequenced in a study of T cells in Graves' hyperthyroidism and ophthalmopathy. Authors of the study amplified TCR beta CDR3 regions from RNA transcripts. RT-PCR in the first round (using the HTBI primer set) targeted the TCR CDR3. TCRdb fed the multiplex PCR reads into MiXCR, producing one record per CDR3 protein. The sample records about 690,000 distinct CDR3 sequences, 17% being singletons. Sequencing input: blood. All receptors derive from a man between 45 and 60 years old with Graves' hyperthyroidism.

This clonotype occurred a few times. The chain uses TRBV20-1 and TRBJ2-7, with TRBD2 matching over 8 bases. Germline V CDR1 and CDR2: DFQATT, SNEGSKA (reference sequence). This CDR3 region has 14 residues. The V and J ends lost 5 bases and 2 bases, in that order; junction bases with no gene match: 8. The CDR3 nucleotides are TGCAGTGCTTCGCCGGGACTAGGAACCTACGAGCAGTACTTC. It translates to CSASPGLGTYEQYF.

This clonotype was recorded at least ten times. This rearrangement joins TRBV11-3 to TRBJ2-4, with 7 bases identical to TRBD1. This CDR3 region has 13 residues. The J segment lost 7 bases and the V segment lost 5 bases, leaving 5 bases of the junction unmatched. CDR1 is SGHNT, CDR2 YENEEA, per germline. The CDR3 is CASSPTGMNIQYF. The CDR3 coding sequence is TGTGCCAGCAGCCCGACAGGGATGAACATTCAGTACTTC.

As DNA, the CDR3 is TGCGCCAGCAGTGACGGTCCAAACAATGAGCAGTTCTTC. It codes for CASSDGPNNEQFF. The chain recombines TRBV10-1 with TRBJ2-1; D is unclear. CDR1 WNHNN and CDR2 SYGVQD come from the germline V gene (reference sequence). Trimming removed 3 bases from V and 5 bases from J, with 8 bases in between. This CDR3 comprises 13 residues.

The sample holds many counts of this clonotype. The rearrangement uses TRBV7-8 and TRBJ2-3; 8 bases fit TRBD2. Germline trimming cut 2 bases from V and 6 bases from J; bases unmatched to any gene: 13. Germline-derived CDR1 and CDR2 are SGHVS and FQNEAQ. There are 17 residues in the CDR3. DNA of the CDR3: TGTGCCAGCAGCTTAAAGGGGCTAGCGGGTTTTCGGGATACGCAGTATTTT. It encodes CASSLKGLAGFRDTQYF.

Note on this clonotype: A much bigger clone sits one base away, suggesting this may be a read error. Here the CDR3 omits its conserved ending phenylalanine or tryptophan, so a read error is the likely source. This chain links TRBV5-5 with TRBJ1-1, with D unclear. This CDR3 has 13 amino acids. Germline V CDR1 and CDR2: SGHKS, YYEKEE (reference sequence). Deletions cut 4 bases from V and 1 base from J, with 8 bases between. The CDR3 sequence: CASSQPQNTEAFL. CDR3 coding DNA: TGTGCCAGCAGCCAACCCCAGAACACTGAAGCTTTCCTT.

This clonotype was observed at least ten times. The rearrangement links TRBV7-3 to TRBJ2-1; no definite D call. The CDR3 contains 15 residues. Trimming cost V 5 bases and J 2 bases, with 13 bases left between them. Per germline, CDR1 SGHTA and CDR2 FQGTGA. CDR3 sequence (DNA): TGTGCCAGCAGCCCTAGACTTAGGGCCTACAATGAGCAGTTCTTC. This sequence encodes CASSPRLRAYNEQFF. The variable domain in full, with the rest retrieved from reference TRBV7-3 and TRBJ2-1, is GAGVSQTPSNKVTEKGKYVELRCDPISGHTALYWYRQSLGQGPEFLIYFQGTGAADDSGLPNDRFFAVRPEGSVSTLKIQRTERGDSAVYLCASSPRLRAYNEQFFGPGTRLTVL.